The next 26 T cell receptor beta chains were all read from a single sample in a study of vaccination effects on CD4 cells after COVID-19. Viral peptide pools were used in the ViraFEST assay to expand antigen-specific CD4+ T cells, and sequencing came afterward. Following 10 days of culture, CD4+ T cells were isolated. Vaccinees lacked prior SARS-CoV-2 infection and tested negative for nucleocapsid antibodies. The assay was immunoSEQ multiplex PCR, and TCRdb's table has in-frame clones only and misses some. This table has about 63,000 clones, about 80% appearing once. Antigens for these TCRs are unknown. Specimen: CD4+ T cells from PBMCs cultured with HCoV-OC43 spike peptides, collected before COVID-19 vaccination. Sample subset: HCoV-OC43 spike overlapping peptide pool stimulation. These receptors were collected from a human donor who received a COVID-19 vaccine.

This chain connects TRBV6-5 to TRBJ1-2, with D hard to call. V was cut by 2 bases and J by 7 bases, with 11 bases left in between. The CDR3 sequence is 13 residues long. CDR1 is MNHEY and CDR2 is SVGAGI in the germline V gene. This CDR3 reads CASSYRAELGYTF. For the CDR3, the DNA is TGTGCCAGCAGTTACAGGGCCGAGCTTGGCTACACCTTC.

This CDR3 reads CASSLSGYSYNEQFF. Here the CDR3 DNA reads TGCGCCAGCAGCTTGTCGGGGTACTCCTACAATGAGCAGTTCTTC. The chain recombines TRBV5-1 with TRBJ2-1, with D maybe TRBD2 (5 bases). This CDR3 spans 15 amino acids. Germline-derived CDR1 and CDR2 are SGHRS and YFSETQ. V was cut by 1 base and J by 0 bases, with 8 bases left in between.

The gene calls are TRBV2 and TRBJ1-1; no reliable D call. The V end was cut by 6 bases, the J end by 0 bases, with 11 bases between. CDR1 SNHLY and CDR2 FYNNEI come from the germline V gene. CDR3 length: 14 amino acids. The chain's CDR3 is CASRSTLLNTEAFF. CDR3 sequence (DNA): TGTGCCAGCAGATCGACACTTTTGAACACTGAAGCTTTCTTT. The full variable domain, with the rest looked up from reference TRBV2 and TRBJ1-1, is EPEVTQTPSHQVTQMGQEVILRCVPISNHLYFYWYRQILGQKVEFLVSFYNNEISEKSEIFDDQFSVERPDGSNFTLKIRSTKLEDSAMYFCASRSTLLNTEAFFGQGTRLTVV.

By share, this clone counts as medium-sized. The chain recombines TRBV19 with TRBJ1-5, with D perhaps TRBD1 (6 bases). Germline-derived CDR1 and CDR2 are LNHDA and SQIVND (reference sequence). V lost 6 bases, J lost 1 base, and 10 bases lay in between. The CDR3 contains 14 residues. The CDR3 reads CASRGDTSNQPQHF. The CDR3 DNA sequence: TGTGCCAGTAGAGGGGACACCAGCAATCAGCCCCAGCATTTT.

The rearrangement uses TRBV7-6 and TRBJ2-5; 10 positions match TRBD1. The CDR3 sequence is 15 residues long. Germline assignment: CDR1 SGHVS and CDR2 FNYEAQ. Unmatched junction bases numbered 3, after V lost 3 bases and J lost 2 bases. The CDR3 DNA sequence: TGTGCCAGCAGCTTGGGGACAGGGGATCAAGAGACCCAGTACTTC. Residues: CASSLGTGDQETQYF.

Comments on this clone: One end of the junction is discordant with germline, which a read error may explain. The chain uses TRBV6-6 and TRBJ2-4; 10 bases align to TRBD2. Germline assignment: CDR1 MNHNY and CDR2 SVGAGI (reference sequence). This CDR3 has 13 residues. CDR3 sequence (DNA): TGTGCCAGCAGTTCCGGGACTAGCGCCTTGGGGCGATTC. Amino acids: CASSSGTSALGRF.

The chain couples TRBV18 to TRBJ1-2, with TRBD1 identical over 10 bases. Trimming removed 3 bases from V and 4 bases from J; junction bases left unmatched: 5. This CDR3 has 15 amino acids. Germline assignment: CDR1 KGHSH and CDR2 LQKENI. CDR3 region: CASSPGQGLFYGYTF. DNA for the CDR3: TGTGCCAGCTCACCGGGACAGGGGCTTTTCTATGGCTACACCTTC.

This clone was seen only a few times. The rearrangement links TRBV7-2 to TRBJ1-1; D gene ambiguous. The V end was cut by 8 bases, the J end by 3 bases, with 13 bases between. This CDR3 has 13 residues. In germline, CDR1 is SGHTA, CDR2 FQGNSA. The DNA for the CDR3 is TGTGCCAGCCATAGTAGGAGGGACACTGAAGCTTTCTTT. This codes for CASHSRRDTEAFF.

This chain uses TRBV5-5 with TRBJ2-3; 8 positions match TRBD1. Germline values: CDR1 SGHKS, CDR2 YYEKEE (reference sequence). The CDR3 consists of 17 residues. Unmatched junction bases numbered 11, after V lost 4 bases and J lost 1 base. The CDR3 sequence: CASSRLGDRIRTDTQYF. CDR3 nucleotides: TGTGCCAGCAGCCGATTGGGGGACAGGATACGCACAGATACGCAGTATTTT.

The chain combines TRBV23-1 with TRBJ1-5; 7 positions match TRBD1. TRBV23-1 is an ORF, with its function uncertain. The V gene end was trimmed by 6 bases and the J gene end by 2 bases; junction bases not matched to a gene: 7. CDR3 size: 15 residues. The CDR3 sequence is CASRDQGGGNQPQHF. In DNA, the CDR3 is TGCGCCAGCAGGGACCAGGGGGGTGGCAATCAGCCCCAGCATTTT.

The chain links TRBV10-3 to TRBJ2-7, with 7 bases fitting TRBD1. From germline, CDR1 is ENHRY and CDR2 SYGVKD. J lost 2 bases, V lost 5 bases, and 3 bases had no gene match. There are 13 residues in the CDR3. The CDR3 loop is CAISRQGAYEQYV. The CDR3 DNA follows: TGTGCCATCAGTCGACAGGGCGCCTACGAGCAGTACGTC.

The genes are TRBV29-1 and TRBJ2-2; 7 bases match TRBD1. Germline-derived CDR1 and CDR2 are SQVTM and ANQGSEA. V lost 5 bases, J lost 7 bases, and 7 bases stayed unmatched. The CDR3 covers 13 residues. The CDR3 region has the DNA TGCAGCGTTCAAAGGGGGCCCGGCGGGGAGCTGTTTTTT. This sequence encodes CSVQRGPGGELFF.

The rearrangement joins TRBV9 to TRBJ1-2, with D perhaps matching TRBD1 (5 bases). The germline gives CDR1 SGDLS, CDR2 YYNGEE. CDR3 size: 16 residues. Between the trimmed V and J ends, which lost 4 bases and 0 bases, there was a span of 16 bases. CDR3 bases: TGTGCCAGCAGCCCCGGTGGGGCAGGAGCTAACTATGGCTACACCTTC. Translation gives CASSPGGAGANYGYTF.

The sample holds a few counts of this clone. The chain uses TRBV19 and TRBJ1-5; no definite D call. The ends were cut back, 0 bases at V and 1 base at J, with 7 bases in the middle. Germline V gene sequence: CDR1 LNHDA, CDR2 SQIVND (reference sequence). There are 15 residues in the CDR3. CDR3 nucleotide sequence: TGTGCCAGTAGTATAGATAGAGGGAGCAATCAGCCCCAGCATTTT. It is translated as CASSIDRGSNQPQHF.

The chain recombines TRBV6-2 or TRBV6-3 with TRBJ1-1; no reliable D call. The CDR3 spans 16 residues. V was trimmed by 0 bases and J by 2 bases, leaving 13 bases between them. The germline V gene has CDR1 MNHEY and CDR2 SVGEGT. The CDR3 coding sequence is TGTGCCAGCAGTTACTCGAACGCGAGGGCTAACACTGAAGCTTTCTTT. Residues: CASSYSNARANTEAFF.

The chain recombines TRBV24-1 with TRBJ2-5; D is possibly TRBD1 or TRBD2 (5 bases each). The CDR3 consists of 13 residues. The V gene's germline CDR1 is KGHDR and CDR2 SFDVKD. Trimming stripped 5 bases from V and 5 bases from J, with 11 bases between. The CDR3 DNA follows: TGTGCCACCAGTGGCGCAGGGACGGAGACCCAGTACTTC. Translating it yields CATSGAGTETQYF.

This chain links TRBV6-5 with TRBJ2-7; 10 nucleotides match TRBD1. The V gene end was trimmed by 6 bases and the J gene end by 7 bases; junction bases not matched to a gene: 12. Per germline, CDR1 MNHEY and CDR2 SVGAGI. The CDR3 has 15 residues. The CDR3 protein is CASRSPGTGAEEQYV. The CDR3 region has the DNA TGTGCCAGCAGATCCCCCGGGACAGGGGCGGAGGAGCAGTACGTC.

This clone is deemed medium-sized. The V and J genes are TRBV4-1 and TRBJ2-7, with D perhaps being TRBD1 or TRBD2 (5 bases each). V was clipped by 3 bases and J by 3 bases, with 12 bases between them. Germline assignment: CDR1 MGHRA and CDR2 YSYEKL. The CDR3 runs to 14 residues. CDR3: CASSHPGQVYEQYV. Written as DNA, the CDR3 is TGCGCCAGCAGCCACCCGGGGCAGGTCTACGAGCAGTACGTC.

V and J are TRBV7-9 and TRBJ1-1; D ambiguous. Trimming left V 5 bases short and J 1 base short, with 8 bases between. From germline, CDR1 is SEHNR and CDR2 FQNEAQ (reference sequence). This CDR3 has 13 amino acids. This CDR3 is CASSPSGNTEAFF. The CDR3 DNA sequence: TGTGCCAGCAGCCCCTCCGGGAACACTGAAGCTTTCTTT.

The chain has TRBV7-2 and TRBJ2-5; D call uncertain. Germline V gene data show CDR1 as SGHTA and CDR2 as FQGNSA. This CDR3 is built from 12 residues. Trimming took 1 base from V and 6 from J, leaving 6 bases between them. CDR3 protein: CASSLEAQTQYF. For the CDR3, the DNA is TGTGCCAGCAGCTTAGAGGCACAGACCCAGTACTTC.

The table lists this clone with a count of one. The V gene is TRBV24-1, the J gene TRBJ2-5; 10 bases agree with TRBD1. V trimming: 3 bases; J trimming: 3 bases; junction bases outside the gene matches: 6. This CDR3 comprises 16 residues. CDR1 is KGHDR and CDR2 is SFDVKD in the germline V gene. CDR3: CATSDVTGTGEETQYF. CDR3 bases: TGTGCCACCAGTGATGTCACCGGGACAGGGGAAGAGACCCAGTACTTC.

The chain couples TRBV6-5 to TRBJ1-4, with 8 bases aligning to TRBD1. J was trimmed by 2 bases and V by 10 bases; bases with no gene match: 3. CDR3 length equals 13 residues. CDR1 is MNHEY and CDR2 is SVGAGI in the germline V gene. In DNA, the CDR3 is TGTGCCACCCGACAGGGGACTAATGAAAAACTGTTTTTT. Amino acids: CATRQGTNEKLFF.

This chain links TRBV5-1 with TRBJ1-5; D is undetermined. V shed 3 bases and J shed 9 bases, with 10 bases lying between them. Germline CDR1 reads SGHRS; CDR2 reads YFSETQ. The length of the CDR3 is 12 residues. CDR3 coding DNA: TGCGCCAGCAGCTCCGGAAGAGGGCCCCAGCATTTT. This gives the protein CASSSGRGPQHF.

V and J are TRBV5-5 and TRBJ1-6; D possibly corresponds to TRBD1 (5 bases). Germline V gives CDR1 SGHKS, CDR2 YYEKEE (reference sequence). The CDR3 has 14 amino acids. V lost 2 bases and J lost 10, with 13 bases in between. Here the CDR3 reads CASSFVSPGSPLHF. CDR3 in DNA: TGTGCCAGCAGCTTTGTATCGCCAGGGTCACCCCTCCACTTT.

J is TRBJ2-3 and V is TRBV5-4, with 10 nucleotides matching TRBD2. The germline V gene has CDR1 SGHNT and CDR2 YYREEE (reference sequence). Germline trimming cut 7 bases from V and 2 bases from J; bases unmatched to any gene: 7. This CDR3 region has 15 residues. Written as DNA, the CDR3 is TGTGCCAGCTCCCGGAGCGGGGGGGCCACAGATACGCAGTATTTT. This gives the protein CASSRSGGATDTQYF.

The V gene is TRBV6-1, the J gene TRBJ2-7; D is unresolved. Germline CDR1 MNHNS, CDR2 SASEGT. V dropped 3 bases and J dropped 3 bases, with 9 bases sitting between them. The CDR3 has 13 amino acids. DNA for the CDR3: TGTGCCAGCAGTGAGATTGGGAACTACGAGCAGTACGTC. Encoded protein: CASSEIGNYEQYV.